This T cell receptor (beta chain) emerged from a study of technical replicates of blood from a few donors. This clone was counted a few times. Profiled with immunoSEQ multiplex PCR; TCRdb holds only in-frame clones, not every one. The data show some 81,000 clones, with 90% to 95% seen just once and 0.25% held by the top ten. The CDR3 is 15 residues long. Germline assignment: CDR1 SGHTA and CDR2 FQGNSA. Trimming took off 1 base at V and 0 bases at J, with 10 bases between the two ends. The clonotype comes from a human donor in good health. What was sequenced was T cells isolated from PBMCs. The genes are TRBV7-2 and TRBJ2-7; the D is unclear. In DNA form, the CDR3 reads TGTGCCAGCAGCTTAGATACCAGCGCCTCCTACGAGCAGTACTTC. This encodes CASSLDTSASYEQYF.